The 18 T cell receptor beta chains presented below share a single source sample, sequenced in a study of beta chain features in type 1 diabetes. All of the isolated RNA was reverse transcribed, so expressed TCRB transcripts were sequenced. Profiled with immunoSEQ multiplex PCR; TCRdb holds only in-frame clones, not every one. The sample lists 400,000 to 600,000 clones; approximately 31% were seen once. The specimen was naive CD4+ T cells from blood. The receptors stem from a man between 18 and 35 years old in good health.

The CDR3 DNA follows: TGTGCCTGGACCGTTCAGTACGAGCAGTACTTC. Translating it yields CAWTVQYEQYF. The J gene is TRBJ2-7, the V gene TRBV30; D not certain. V dropped 4 bases and J dropped 4 bases, with 8 bases sitting between them. Per the germline V gene, CDR1 is GTSNPN and CDR2 is SVGIG (reference sequence). The CDR3 sequence is 11 residues long.

V usage is TRBV9 and J usage is TRBJ1-5; D gene ambiguous. The CDR3 runs to 13 residues. The germline gives CDR1 SGDLS, CDR2 YYNGEE. V was cut by 3 bases and J by 5 bases, with 9 bases left in between. The CDR3 region is CASSASPDQPQHF. CDR3 sequence (DNA): TGTGCCAGCAGCGCGTCTCCGGATCAGCCCCAGCATTTT.

The table lists this clone with a count of one. The chain uses TRBV7-2 and TRBJ2-7; TRBD1 is a possible D gene (6 bases). This CDR3 is built from 16 residues. CDR1 SGHTA and CDR2 FQGNSA come from the germline V gene. V shed 5 bases and J shed 0 bases, with 17 bases lying between them. DNA for the CDR3: TGTGCCAGCAGCCCATATCAGGGGCTTGACTCCTACGAGCAGTACTTC. It yields the protein CASSPYQGLDSYEQYF.

J is TRBJ2-3 and V is TRBV9; possibly TRBD2 for D (5 bases). CDR3 length equals 14 residues. The V gene's germline CDR1 is SGDLS and CDR2 YYNGEE. V was shortened by 0 bases and J by 6 bases, with 11 bases between the two germline ends. This CDR3 reads CASSVVTRGDTQYF. Written as DNA, the CDR3 is TGTGCCAGCAGCGTAGTCACTCGCGGGGATACGCAGTATTTT.

This clone was picked up a small number of times. The rearrangement uses TRBV29-1 and TRBJ2-7; D unresolved. Germline loops: CDR1 SQVTM, CDR2 ANQGSEA. The CDR3 length is 12 residues. Trimming removed 1 base from V and 5 bases from J, with 9 bases in between. This CDR3 is CSVEGASHEQYF. For the CDR3, the DNA is TGCAGCGTTGAAGGGGCTTCCCACGAGCAGTACTTC.

This clone was seen more than once but under ten times. The V gene is TRBV9, the J gene TRBJ2-1, with TRBD1 matching 8 bases. CDR1 and CDR2 (germline): SGDLS, YYNGEE. With V trimmed by 0 bases and J by 7 bases, 6 bases remained unmatched. The CDR3 spans 15 residues. DNA for the CDR3: TGTGCCAGCAGCGTAGATAGGGACAGGACAAATGAGCAGTTCTTC. It translates to CASSVDRDRTNEQFF.

This clone was detected only a few times. This chain joins TRBV13 and TRBJ2-5; 8 nucleotides agree with TRBD2. V lost 4 bases, J lost 6 bases, and 7 bases stayed unmatched. The CDR3 runs 14 residues. Germline V gene sequence: CDR1 PRHDT, CDR2 FYEKMQ (reference sequence). The CDR3 nucleotides read TGTGCCAGCAGCTCCGGACTAGCTCGGAAGACCCAGTACTTC. Translated: CASSSGLARKTQYF.

This clone has more than one count but fewer than ten. The chain employs TRBV29-1 and TRBJ2-5; D may match TRBD1 or TRBD2 (6 bases each). Per germline, CDR1 SQVTM and CDR2 ANQGSEA. The CDR3 consists of 14 residues. Trimming took off 3 bases at V and 5 bases at J, with 16 bases between the two ends. The CDR3 DNA reads as TGCAGCGTTGATAACAGGGCTCGGGGGGAGACCCAGTACTTC. This gives the protein CSVDNRARGETQYF.

On this clone itself: The identical CDR3 is also encoded by other nucleotide sequences in the sample. This chain connects TRBV19 to TRBJ2-5; D unresolved. V lost 5 bases and J 4 bases, leaving 11 bases between the germline ends. This CDR3 is 13 amino acids long. In germline, CDR1 is LNHDA, CDR2 SQIVND (reference sequence). The CDR3 region is CASSLGPRETQYF. Here the CDR3 DNA reads TGTGCCAGTAGTCTAGGTCCCAGAGAGACCCAGTACTTC.

This chain's CDR3 is CAWSLQAGGGDTQYF. CDR3 DNA sequence: TGTGCCTGGAGTTTGCAAGCGGGAGGTGGAGATACGCAGTATTTT. This chain links TRBV30 with TRBJ2-3, with 9 bases identical to TRBD2. The ends lost 2 bases at V and 5 bases at J; junction bases unmatched: 8. The CDR3 runs to 15 residues. CDR1 and CDR2 from the germline V gene are GTSNPN and SVGIG (reference sequence).

This clone was seen a few times. Different DNA sequences within this sample yield the same CDR3. J is TRBJ1-5 and V is TRBV2; D gene uncertain. The CDR3 contains 13 residues. V dropped 3 bases and J dropped 2 bases, with 5 bases sitting between them. The V gene's germline CDR1 is SNHLY and CDR2 FYNNEI. This chain's CDR3 is CASSDEGNQPQHF. The CDR3 DNA sequence: TGTGCCAGCAGTGACGAGGGCAATCAGCCCCAGCATTTT. The whole variable domain, filled in from reference TRBV2 and TRBJ1-5, reads EPEVTQTPSHQVTQMGQEVILRCVPISNHLYFYWYRQILGQKVEFLVSFYNNEISEKSEIFDDQFSVERPDGSNFTLKIRSTKLEDSAMYFCASSDEGNQPQHFGDGTRLSIL.

This sequence joins TRBV7-6 and TRBJ2-7; 7 nucleotides match TRBD1. The CDR3 is 19 residues long. Germline V CDR1 and CDR2: SGHVS, FNYEAQ. Losses at the gene ends were 0 bases for V and 3 bases for J; bases not matched to a gene: 17. This CDR3 reads CASSLAPYSPDRTYYEQYF. The CDR3 DNA is TGTGCCAGCAGCTTAGCCCCGTACTCTCCGGACAGGACCTACTACGAGCAGTACTTC. Combining the CDR3 with reference TRBV7-6 and TRBJ2-7 gives the whole variable domain GAGVSQSPRYKVTKRGQDVALRCDPISGHVSLYWYRQALGQGPEFLTYFNYEAQQDKSGLPNDRFSAERPEGSISTLTIQRTEQRDSAMYRCASSLAPYSPDRTYYEQYFGPGTRLTVT.

The chain carries TRBV5-1 and TRBJ2-5; TRBD1 matches at 7 bases. The CDR3 length is 13 residues. J gave up 5 bases and V 3 bases, and 4 bases lay outside the gene matches. Germline CDR1 reads SGHRS; CDR2 reads YFSETQ. Here the CDR3 reads CASSYRGEETQYF. CDR3 coding DNA: TGCGCCAGCAGCTACAGGGGAGAGGAGACCCAGTACTTC.

This chain uses TRBV11-1 with TRBJ2-7; no clear D gene. With 5 bases removed from V and 5 bases from J, the gap between germline ends came to 10 bases. Germline CDR1 reads SGHAT; CDR2 reads FQDESV (reference sequence). The CDR3 sequence is 12 residues long. The CDR3 nucleotides are TGTGCCAGCAGCCCCCTCACGGACGAGCAGTACTTC. It is translated as CASSPLTDEQYF.

V usage is TRBV30 and J usage is TRBJ2-5; no firm D call. CDR3 size: 12 residues. Germline CDR1 GTSNPN, CDR2 SVGIG (reference sequence). The ends were cut back, 1 base at V and 0 bases at J, with 3 bases in the middle. CDR3 in DNA: TGTGCCTGGAGTGCCAACCAAGAGACCCAGTACTTC. This gives the protein CAWSANQETQYF. Together with reference TRBV30 and TRBJ2-5, the CDR3 gives the full variable domain: SQTIHQWPATLVQPVGSPLSLECTVEGTSNPNLYWYRQAAGRGLQLLFYSVGIGQISSEVPQNLSASRPQDRQFILSSKKLLLSDSGFYLCAWSANQETQYFGPGTRLLVL.

This chain uses TRBV11-3 with TRBJ2-1, with unresolved D. CDR1 and CDR2 from the germline V gene are SGHNT and YENEEA. The V end was cut by 2 bases, the J end by 6 bases, with 14 bases between. The CDR3 has 15 amino acids. As DNA, the CDR3 is TGTGCCAGCAGCTTAAGGTCTACCCTGGCCAATGAGCAGTTCTTC. Its protein product is CASSLRSTLANEQFF.

This clone was seen a handful of times. Other DNA sequences of this sample code for an identical CDR3. The rearrangement uses TRBV10-3 and TRBJ1-5; D ambiguous. This CDR3 spans 12 amino acids. Germline CDR1 is ENHRY and CDR2 is SYGVKD. V lost 3 bases to trimming and J lost 0 bases, with 0 bases between them. The CDR3 is CAISDSNQPQHF. CDR3 bases: TGTGCCATCAGTGATAGCAATCAGCCCCAGCATTTT.

The CDR3 reads CASSVSGTAAYNEQFF. Written as DNA, the CDR3 is TGTGCCAGCAGCGTTTCCGGGACGGCTGCCTACAATGAGCAGTTCTTC. J is TRBJ2-1 and V is TRBV9; D tentatively fits TRBD1 or TRBD2 (5 bases each). The CDR3 is 16 residues long. V lost 2 bases to trimming and J lost 2 bases, with 14 bases between them. Germline CDR1 is SGDLS and CDR2 is YYNGEE.